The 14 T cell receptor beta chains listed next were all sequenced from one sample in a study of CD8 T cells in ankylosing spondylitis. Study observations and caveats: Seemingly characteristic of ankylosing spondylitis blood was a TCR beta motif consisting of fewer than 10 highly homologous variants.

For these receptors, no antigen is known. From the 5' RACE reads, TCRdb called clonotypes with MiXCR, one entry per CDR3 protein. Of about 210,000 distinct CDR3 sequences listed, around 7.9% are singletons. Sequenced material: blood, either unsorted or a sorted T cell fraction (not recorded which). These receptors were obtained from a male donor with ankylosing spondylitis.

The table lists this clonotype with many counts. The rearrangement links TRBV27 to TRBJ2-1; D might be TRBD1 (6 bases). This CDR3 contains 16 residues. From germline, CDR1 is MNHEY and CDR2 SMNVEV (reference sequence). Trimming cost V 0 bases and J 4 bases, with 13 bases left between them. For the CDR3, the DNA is TGTGCCAGCAGTTTATCGAGGGGGACCCAATACAATGAGCAGTTCTTC. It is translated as CASSLSRGTQYNEQFF.

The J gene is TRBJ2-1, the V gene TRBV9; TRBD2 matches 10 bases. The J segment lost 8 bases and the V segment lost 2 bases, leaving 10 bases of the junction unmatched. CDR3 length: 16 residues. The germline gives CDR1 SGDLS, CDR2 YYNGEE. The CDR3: CASSVDRASGRHEQFF. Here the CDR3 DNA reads TGTGCCAGCAGCGTTGATAGGGCTAGCGGGAGACATGAGCAGTTCTTC.

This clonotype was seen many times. This chain's CDR3 is CASNYGLAPDTQYF. For the CDR3, the DNA is TGTGCCAGCAATTATGGGCTAGCCCCAGATACGCAGTATTTT. The chain uses TRBV2 and TRBJ2-3; tentatively, D is TRBD2 (5 bases). The CDR3 consists of 14 residues. The germline V and J ends were trimmed by 7 bases and 4 bases, with 15 bases remaining between them. Germline V CDR1 and CDR2: SNHLY, FYNNEI.

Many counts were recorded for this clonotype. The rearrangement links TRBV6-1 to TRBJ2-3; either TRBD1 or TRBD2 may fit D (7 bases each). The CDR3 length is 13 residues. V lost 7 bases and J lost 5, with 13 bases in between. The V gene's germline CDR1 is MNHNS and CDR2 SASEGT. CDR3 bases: TGTGCCAGCACAGGGGGGGGGTTAGATACGCAGTATTTT. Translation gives CASTGGGLDTQYF.

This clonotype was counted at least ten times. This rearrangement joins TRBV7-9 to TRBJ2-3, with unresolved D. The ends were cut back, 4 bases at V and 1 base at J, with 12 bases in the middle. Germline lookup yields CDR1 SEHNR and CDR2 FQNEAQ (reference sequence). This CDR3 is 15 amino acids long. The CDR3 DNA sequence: TGTGCCAGCAGCTATAAGACCGGCGGCACAGATACGCAGTATTTT. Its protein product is CASSYKTGGTDTQYF.

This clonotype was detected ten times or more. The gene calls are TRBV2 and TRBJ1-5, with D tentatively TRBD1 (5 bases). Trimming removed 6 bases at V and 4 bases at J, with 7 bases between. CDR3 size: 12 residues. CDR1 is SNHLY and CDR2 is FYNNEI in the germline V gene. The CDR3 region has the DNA TGTGCCAGCAGAGGACAAAATCAGCCCCAGCATTTT. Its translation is CASRGQNQPQHF.

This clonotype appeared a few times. The CDR3 DNA sequence: TGTGCCAGCCTACCCGGAGGGAGTGCGTACGCTACGCAGTATTTT. It specifies CASLPGGSAYATQYF. This chain links TRBV27 with TRBJ2-3, with D possibly being TRBD2 (6 bases). Trimming removed 8 bases at V and 8 bases at J, with 23 bases between. Germline V gene data show CDR1 as MNHEY and CDR2 as SMNVEV (reference sequence). The CDR3 length is 15 residues.

CDR3 residues: CASSLVGPSYNEQFF. The CDR3 nucleotides read TGTGCCAGCAGCTTAGTTGGGCCCTCCTACAATGAGCAGTTCTTC. The genes are TRBV7-2 and TRBJ2-1; D remains ambiguous. Trimming left V 1 base short and J 0 bases short, with 7 bases between. CDR1 and CDR2 from the germline V gene are SGHTA and FQGNSA. The CDR3 runs 15 residues.

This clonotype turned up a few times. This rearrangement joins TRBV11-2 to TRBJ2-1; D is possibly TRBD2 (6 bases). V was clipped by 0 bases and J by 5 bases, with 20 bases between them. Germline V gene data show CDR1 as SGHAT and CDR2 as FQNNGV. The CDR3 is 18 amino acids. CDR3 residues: CASSLDGPLVAENNEQFF. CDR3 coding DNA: TGTGCCAGCAGCTTAGATGGTCCGTTGGTAGCGGAGAACAATGAGCAGTTCTTC. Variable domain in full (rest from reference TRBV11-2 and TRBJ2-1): EAGVAQSPRYKIIEKRQSVAFWCNPISGHATLYWYQQILGQGPKLLIQFQNNGVVDDSQLPKDRFSAERLKGVDSTLKIQPAKLEDSAVYLCASSLDGPLVAENNEQFFGPGTRLTVL.

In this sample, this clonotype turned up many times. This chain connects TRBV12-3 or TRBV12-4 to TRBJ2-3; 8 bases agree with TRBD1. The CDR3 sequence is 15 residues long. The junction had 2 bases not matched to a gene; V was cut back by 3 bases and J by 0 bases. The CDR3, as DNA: TGTGCCAGCAGTTTCAGGGGGCCGAGCACAGATACGCAGTATTTT. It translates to CASSFRGPSTDTQYF.

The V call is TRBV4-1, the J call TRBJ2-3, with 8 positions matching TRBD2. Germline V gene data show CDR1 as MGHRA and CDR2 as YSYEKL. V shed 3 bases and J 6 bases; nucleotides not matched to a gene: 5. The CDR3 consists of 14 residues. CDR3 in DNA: TGCGCCAGCAGCCACGGGAGGGCCGGTGATACGCAGTATTTT. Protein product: CASSHGRAGDTQYF.

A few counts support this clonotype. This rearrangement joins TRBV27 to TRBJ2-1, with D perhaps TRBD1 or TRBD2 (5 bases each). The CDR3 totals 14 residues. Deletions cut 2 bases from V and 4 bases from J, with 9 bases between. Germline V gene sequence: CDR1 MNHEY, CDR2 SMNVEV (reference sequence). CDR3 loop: CASSLGDLYNEQFF. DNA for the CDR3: TGTGCCAGCAGTTTAGGGGACCTTTACAATGAGCAGTTCTTC.

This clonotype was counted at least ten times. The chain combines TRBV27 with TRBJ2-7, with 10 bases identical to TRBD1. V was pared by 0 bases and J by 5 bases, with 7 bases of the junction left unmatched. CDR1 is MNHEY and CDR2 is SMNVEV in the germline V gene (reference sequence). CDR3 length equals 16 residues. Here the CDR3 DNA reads TGTGCCAGCAGTTTATCGAAAGGGACAGGGGTTAACGAGCAGTACTTC. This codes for CASSLSKGTGVNEQYF.

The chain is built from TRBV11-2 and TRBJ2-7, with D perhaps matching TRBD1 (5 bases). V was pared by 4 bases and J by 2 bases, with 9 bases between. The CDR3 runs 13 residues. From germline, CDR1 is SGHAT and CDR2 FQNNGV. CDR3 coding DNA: TGTGCCAGCAGCTCGTTGGGGCCCTACGAGCAGTACTTC. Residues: CASSSLGPYEQYF. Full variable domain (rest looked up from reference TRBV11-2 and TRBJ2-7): EAGVAQSPRYKIIEKRQSVAFWCNPISGHATLYWYQQILGQGPKLLIQFQNNGVVDDSQLPKDRFSAERLKGVDSTLKIQPAKLEDSAVYLCASSSLGPYEQYFGPGTRLTVT.